This record looks at one TCR beta chain sequence and its context. This CDR3 comprises 15 residues. The V and J ends lost 6 bases and 1 base, in that order; junction bases with no gene match: 4. The germline CDR1 and CDR2 sequences are MNHNY and SVGAGI (reference sequence). Assay used: immunoSEQ multiplex PCR; TCRdb lists only in-frame clones, some missing. The repertoire has 370,000 or so clones, about four fifths of them found once; the top ten carry 0.85% to 1.3%. The data were taken from a study of blood T cell repertoires in COVID-19. V usage is TRBV6-6 and J usage is TRBJ2-2; 8 bases are a match to TRBD1. Source material: peripheral blood. This TCR came from a human donor with acute or convalescent COVID-19. The donor label of this sample is uncertain. The chain's CDR3 is CASSAGTGNTGELFF. The CDR3 coding sequence is TGTGCCAGCAGCGCCGGGACAGGGAACACCGGGGAGCTGTTTTTT.